This TCR beta chain came from a study of PD-L1 blockade in urothelial cancer. Data came from immunoSEQ multiplex PCR; TCRdb stores just in-frame clones and leaves some out. Of about 22,000 clones in the sample, 90% to 95% are singletons; the top ten hold about 11%. Time point indicated: peripheral blood 6 weeks after treatment start. This clonotype was sampled from a woman in her fifties or sixties with urothelial cancer. The sequencing used PBMCs, collected around atezolizumab (anti-PD-L1) treatment.

In DNA form, the CDR3 reads TGCGCCAGCAGCTTGGTCGGGTCCGGGGCCAACGTCCTGACTTTC. Protein product: CASSLVGSGANVLTF. The chain employs TRBV5-1 and TRBJ2-6, with D unresolved. Per germline, CDR1 SGHRS and CDR2 YFSETQ. V was shortened by 0 bases and J by 4 bases, with 8 bases between the two germline ends. The CDR3 contains 15 residues.